This T cell receptor beta chain was profiled in a study of blood T cell repertoires in COVID-19. Some clones are missing from TCRdb's copy, which holds only in-frame ones; the method was immunoSEQ multiplex PCR. Among about 66,000 clones listed, 80% were seen once. This CDR3 contains 16 residues. With V trimmed by 3 bases and J by 1 base, 6 bases remained unmatched. The germline gives CDR1 LNHDA, CDR2 SQIVND (reference sequence). The rearrangement links TRBV19 to TRBJ2-5, with 9 bases matching TRBD1. The sample taken for sequencing was peripheral blood. The clonotype originates from a human donor in a cohort sampled during active COVID-19. The CDR3 spells CASSIRGQGIQETQYF. CDR3 nucleotide sequence: TGTGCCAGTAGTATTCGAGGACAGGGGATCCAAGAGACCCAGTACTTC.